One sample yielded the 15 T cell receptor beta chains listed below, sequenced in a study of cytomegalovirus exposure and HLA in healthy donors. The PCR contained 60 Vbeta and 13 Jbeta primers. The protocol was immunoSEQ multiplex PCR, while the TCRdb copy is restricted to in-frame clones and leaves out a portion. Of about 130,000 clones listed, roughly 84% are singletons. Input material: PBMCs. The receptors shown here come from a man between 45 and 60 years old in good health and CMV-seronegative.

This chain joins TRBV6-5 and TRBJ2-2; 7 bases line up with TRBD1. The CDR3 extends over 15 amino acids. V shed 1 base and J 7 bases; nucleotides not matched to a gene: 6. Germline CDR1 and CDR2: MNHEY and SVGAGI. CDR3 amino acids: CASSYFGQAGGELFF. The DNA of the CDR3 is TGTGCCAGCAGTTACTTCGGACAGGCAGGCGGGGAGCTGTTTTTT.

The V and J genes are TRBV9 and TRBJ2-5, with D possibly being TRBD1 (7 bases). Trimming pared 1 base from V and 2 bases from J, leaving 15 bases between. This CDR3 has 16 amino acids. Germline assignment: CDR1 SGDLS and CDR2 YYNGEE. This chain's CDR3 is CASSVIGGGPQETQYF. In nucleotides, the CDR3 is TGTGCCAGCAGCGTAATTGGAGGGGGCCCTCAAGAGACCCAGTACTTC.

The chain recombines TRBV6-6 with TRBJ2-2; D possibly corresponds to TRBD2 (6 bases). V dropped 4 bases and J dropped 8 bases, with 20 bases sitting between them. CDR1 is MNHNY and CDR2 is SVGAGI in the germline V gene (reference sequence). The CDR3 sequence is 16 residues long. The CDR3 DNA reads TGTGCCAGCAGTTCCGGGGTAGCGGAGCCTGTTGGGGAGCTGTTTTTT. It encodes CASSSGVAEPVGELFF.

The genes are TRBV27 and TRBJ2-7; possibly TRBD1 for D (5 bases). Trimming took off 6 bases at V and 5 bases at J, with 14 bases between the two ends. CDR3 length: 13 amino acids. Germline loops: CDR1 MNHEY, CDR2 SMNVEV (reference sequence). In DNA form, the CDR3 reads TGTGCCAGCAGACCAGGGATGTGGGACGAGCAGTACTTC. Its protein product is CASRPGMWDEQYF.

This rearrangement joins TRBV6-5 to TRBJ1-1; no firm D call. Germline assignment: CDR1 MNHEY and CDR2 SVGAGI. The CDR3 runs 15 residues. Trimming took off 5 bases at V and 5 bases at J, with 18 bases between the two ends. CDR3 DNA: TGTGCCAGCAGTACCTCGAGCTCGGCGGGAACTGAAGCTTTCTTT. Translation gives CASSTSSSAGTEAFF.

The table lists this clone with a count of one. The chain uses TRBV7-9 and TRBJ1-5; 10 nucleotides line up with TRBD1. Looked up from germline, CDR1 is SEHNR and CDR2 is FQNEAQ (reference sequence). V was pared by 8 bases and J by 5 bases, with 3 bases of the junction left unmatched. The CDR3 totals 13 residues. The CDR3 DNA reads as TGTGCCAGCGGGGACAGGGGCGATCAGCCCCAGCATTTT. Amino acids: CASGDRGDQPQHF.

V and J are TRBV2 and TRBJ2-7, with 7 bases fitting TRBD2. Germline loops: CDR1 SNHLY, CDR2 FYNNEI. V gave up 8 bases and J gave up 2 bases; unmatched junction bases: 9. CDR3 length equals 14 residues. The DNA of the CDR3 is TGTGCCAGCTCTTGGGATGGGGGGGCCTACGAGCAGTACTTC. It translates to CASSWDGGAYEQYF.

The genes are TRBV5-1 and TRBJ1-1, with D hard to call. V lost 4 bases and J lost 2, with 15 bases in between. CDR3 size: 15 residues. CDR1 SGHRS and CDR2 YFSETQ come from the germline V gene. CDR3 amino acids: CASSIGGLSNTEAFF. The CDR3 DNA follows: TGCGCCAGCAGCATCGGCGGACTGAGTAACACTGAAGCTTTCTTT.

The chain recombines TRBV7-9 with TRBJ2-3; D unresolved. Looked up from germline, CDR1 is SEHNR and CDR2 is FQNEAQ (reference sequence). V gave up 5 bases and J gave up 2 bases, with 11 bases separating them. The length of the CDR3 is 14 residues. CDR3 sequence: CASSKQVYTDTQYF. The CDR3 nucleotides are TGTGCCAGCAGCAAGCAGGTGTACACAGATACGCAGTATTTT.

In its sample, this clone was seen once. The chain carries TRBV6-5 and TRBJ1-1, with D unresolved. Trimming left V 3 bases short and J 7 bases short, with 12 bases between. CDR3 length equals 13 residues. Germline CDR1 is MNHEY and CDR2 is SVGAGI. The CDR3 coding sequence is TGTGCCAGCAGTTATAGTGGGCGGGGTGAAGCTTTCTTT. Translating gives CASSYSGRGEAFF.

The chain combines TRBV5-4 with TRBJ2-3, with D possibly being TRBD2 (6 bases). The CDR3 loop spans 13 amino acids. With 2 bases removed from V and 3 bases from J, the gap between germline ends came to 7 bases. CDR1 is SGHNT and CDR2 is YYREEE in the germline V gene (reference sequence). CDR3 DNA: TGTGCCAGCAGCTTAGGAGGGACAGATACGCAGTATTTT. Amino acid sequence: CASSLGGTDTQYF.

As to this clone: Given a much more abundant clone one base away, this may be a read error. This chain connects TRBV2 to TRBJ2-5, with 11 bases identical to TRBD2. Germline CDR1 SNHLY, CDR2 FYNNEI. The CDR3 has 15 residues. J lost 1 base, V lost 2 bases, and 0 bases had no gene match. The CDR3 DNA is TGTGCCAGCAGTGAACTAGCGGGGGGCCAAGAGACCCAGTACTTC. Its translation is CASSELAGGQETQYF.

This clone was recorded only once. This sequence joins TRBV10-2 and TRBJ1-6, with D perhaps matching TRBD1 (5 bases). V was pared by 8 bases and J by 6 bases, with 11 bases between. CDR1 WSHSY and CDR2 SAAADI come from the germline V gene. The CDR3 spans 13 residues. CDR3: CASLARANSPLHF. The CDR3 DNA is TGCGCCAGCCTCGCCAGGGCTAATTCACCCCTCCACTTT.

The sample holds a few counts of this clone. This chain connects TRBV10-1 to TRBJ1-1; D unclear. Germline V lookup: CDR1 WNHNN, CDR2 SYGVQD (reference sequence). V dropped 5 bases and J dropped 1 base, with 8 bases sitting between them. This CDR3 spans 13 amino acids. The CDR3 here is CASSRTRNTEAFF. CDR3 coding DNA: TGCGCCAGCAGTCGGACTCGGAACACTGAAGCTTTCTTT.

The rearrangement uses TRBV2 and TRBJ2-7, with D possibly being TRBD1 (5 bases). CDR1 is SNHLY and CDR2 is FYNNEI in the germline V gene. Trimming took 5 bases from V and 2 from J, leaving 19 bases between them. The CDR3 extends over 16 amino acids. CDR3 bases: TGTGCCAGCAGTCCAAGCAGGGTCATTCTTGCCTACGAGCAGTACTTC. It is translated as CASSPSRVILAYEQYF.